This is a list of T cell receptor beta chains from one sample in a study of blood T cell repertoires in COVID-19. Profiled with immunoSEQ multiplex PCR; TCRdb holds only in-frame clones, not every one. The sample records around 500,000 clones, around nine tenths being singletons. The material sequenced was PBMCs or T cells enriched from blood (not recorded which). The origin of the receptors is an older woman who had recovered from COVID-19. Both conserved end residues are part of each CDR3. A D gene is named only where the DNA matches it firmly. The size field is filled for only some rows; it gives once, few, many or a size class.

d_call	j_call	clone_size	v_call	cdr3_nt	cdr3_aa
NA	TRBJ2-1	NA	TRBV4-1	TGCGCCAGCAGCCAAGATTCATCAGGGCCGAATGAGCAGTTCTTC	CASSQDSSGPNEQFF
NA	TRBJ2-5	NA	TRBV6-5	TGTGCCAGCAGCCCAAATAGTGTAGGGGAAGAGACCCAGTACTTC	CASSPNSVGEETQYF
NA	TRBJ2-4	NA	TRBV5-1	TGCGCCAGCAGCTTACAGGGTGCCAAAAACATTCAGTACTTC	CASSLQGAKNIQYF
NA	TRBJ1-1	NA	TRBV24-1	TGTGCCACCAGTGATTCGGGGGGACCAAACACTGAAGCTTTCTTT	CATSDSGGPNTEAFF
TRBD1	TRBJ2-3	NA	TRBV12-3/TRBV12-4	TGTGCCAGCACCAGGACAGGGGACACGCAGTATTTT	CASTRTGDTQYF
TRBD1	TRBJ1-6	few	TRBV27	TGTGCCAGCAGTTTTCTCGGGACAGGGGATTCACCCCTCCACTTT	CASSFLGTGDSPLHF
TRBD2	TRBJ2-2	few	TRBV19	TGTGCCAGTAGTATCACTAGCGACGGGGAGCTGTTTTTT	CASSITSDGELFF
NA	TRBJ2-5	NA	TRBV27	TGTGCCAGCAGTTTAGCGGATTACCAAGAGACCCAGTACTTC	CASSLADYQETQYF
NA	TRBJ2-4	NA	TRBV5-4	TGTGCCAGCAGCATCTCAGGGGCCCTAGCCAAAAACATTCAGTACTTC	CASSISGALAKNIQYF
NA	TRBJ2-1	NA	TRBV10-2	TGCGCCAGCAGTGAGGTATACAATGAGCAGTTCTTC	CASSEVYNEQFF
TRBD1	TRBJ1-2	NA	TRBV4-1	TGCGCCAGCAGCCAAACGGGACAGGGGTTTGGCTACACCTTC	CASSQTGQGFGYTF
TRBD1	TRBJ2-5	NA	TRBV27	TGTGCCAGCAGCGCATCGACAGGGGTGAGAAAGACCCAGTACTTC	CASSASTGVRKTQYF
NA	TRBJ2-5	NA	TRBV5-1	TGCGCCAGCAGCTTTGACAGGTCGCCGAAGACCCAGTACTTC	CASSFDRSPKTQYF
TRBD2	TRBJ2-1	NA	TRBV7-2	TGTGCCAGCAGCCCTAGCGGGGTTGAGCAGTTCTTC	CASSPSGVEQFF
NA	TRBJ1-4	NA	TRBV4-2	TGTGCCAGCAGCCAAGGAAGGGGAGAAAAACTGTTTTTT	CASSQGRGEKLFF
TRBD1	TRBJ1-6	NA	TRBV5-1	TGCGCCAGCAGCTTGGCCGAACAGGGGGTATCACCCCTCCACTTT	CASSLAEQGVSPLHF